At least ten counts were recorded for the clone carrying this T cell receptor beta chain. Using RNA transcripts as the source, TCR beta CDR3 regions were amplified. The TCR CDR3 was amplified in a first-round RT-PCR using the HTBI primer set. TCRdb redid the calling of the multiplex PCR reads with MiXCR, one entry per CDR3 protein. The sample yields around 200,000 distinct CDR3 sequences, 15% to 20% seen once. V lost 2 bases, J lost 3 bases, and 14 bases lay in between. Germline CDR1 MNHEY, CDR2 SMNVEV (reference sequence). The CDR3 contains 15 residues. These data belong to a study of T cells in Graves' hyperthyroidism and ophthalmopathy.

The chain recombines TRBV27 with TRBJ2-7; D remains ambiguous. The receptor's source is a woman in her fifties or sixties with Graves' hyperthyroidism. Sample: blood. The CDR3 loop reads CASSLKGGRSYEQYF. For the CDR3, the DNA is TGTGCCAGCAGTTTAAAGGGTGGCCGAAGCTACGAGCAGTACTTC.